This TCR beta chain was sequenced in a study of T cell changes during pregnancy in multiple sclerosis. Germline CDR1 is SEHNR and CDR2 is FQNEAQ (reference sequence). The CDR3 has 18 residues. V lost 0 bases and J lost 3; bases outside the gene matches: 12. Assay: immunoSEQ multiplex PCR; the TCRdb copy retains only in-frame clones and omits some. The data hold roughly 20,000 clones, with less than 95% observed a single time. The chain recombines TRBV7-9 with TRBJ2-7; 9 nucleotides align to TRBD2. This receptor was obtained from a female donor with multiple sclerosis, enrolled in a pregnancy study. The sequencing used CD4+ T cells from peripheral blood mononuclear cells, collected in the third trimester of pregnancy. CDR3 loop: CASSLARVAGDSVYEQYF. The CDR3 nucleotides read TGTGCCAGCAGCTTAGCGCGAGTAGCGGGGGATTCTGTCTACGAGCAGTACTTC.